The 13 T cell receptor beta chains reported below all come from one sample, sequenced in a study of T cell responses to AZD1222 COVID-19 vaccine. The data were produced by immunoSEQ multiplex PCR, yet TCRdb's version contains in-frame clones alone and is incomplete. The sample contains 100,000 or so clones, approximately 87% of which appear only once. The sequencing used peripheral blood, collected on day 0 of AZD1222 vaccination. Receptor source: an adult in good health.

The chain links TRBV3-1 (or the pseudogene TRBV3-2) to TRBJ1-1; weak D call: TRBD1 (5 bases). CDR3 size: 14 residues. CDR1 and CDR2 from the germline V gene are LGHDT and YNNKEL (reference sequence). V lost 4 bases and J 3 bases, leaving 12 bases between the germline ends. The CDR3, as DNA: TGTGCCAGCAGCCTAGATATGGGGGACACTGAAGCTTTCTTT. This gives the protein CASSLDMGDTEAFF.

The chain joins TRBV6-5 to TRBJ2-7, with D tentatively TRBD1 (5 bases). This CDR3 region has 15 residues. V was clipped by 2 bases and J by 1 base, with 12 bases between them. Per the germline V gene, CDR1 is MNHEY and CDR2 is SVGAGI. The CDR3 region is CASSYPRAGSYEQYF. The CDR3 DNA reads as TGTGCCAGCAGTTACCCCAGGGCAGGGTCCTACGAGCAGTACTTC.

The chain couples TRBV24-1 to TRBJ2-1; D could derive from TRBD1 or TRBD2 (5 bases each). V lost 0 bases, J lost 1 base, and 9 bases lay in between. The CDR3 extends over 16 amino acids. From germline, CDR1 is KGHDR and CDR2 SFDVKD. The CDR3 region has the DNA TGTGCCACCAGTGATTTGAGAGGGGAGTCCTACAATGAGCAGTTCTTC. Translation: CATSDLRGESYNEQFF.

The chain is built from TRBV19 and TRBJ1-2, with a possible D match to TRBD1 (6 bases). Per the germline V gene, CDR1 is LNHDA and CDR2 is SQIVND (reference sequence). V lost 5 bases and J lost 4, with 14 bases in between. This CDR3 spans 14 amino acids. CDR3 loop: CASSPTGGGYGYTF. In DNA form, the CDR3 reads TGTGCCAGTAGTCCGACGGGGGGCGGCTATGGCTACACCTTC.

This sequence joins TRBV19 and TRBJ2-1, with unresolved D. From germline, CDR1 is LNHDA and CDR2 SQIVND (reference sequence). This CDR3 has 11 residues. Trimming stripped 10 bases from V and 4 bases from J, with 8 bases between. The CDR3 sequence is CATQKYNEQFF. The CDR3 DNA is TGTGCCACTCAGAAATACAATGAGCAGTTCTTC.

V gene TRBV3-1 (or the pseudogene TRBV3-2) combines with J gene TRBJ2-5, with D hard to call. Germline lookup yields CDR1 LGHDT and CDR2 YNNKEL (reference sequence). The V gene lost 3 bases and the J gene lost 13 bases, with 15 bases spanning the gap. The CDR3 contains 12 residues. The CDR3 coding sequence is TGTGCCAGCAGCCACCTTGGTGGCATGCGGTACTTC. The encoded protein is CASSHLGGMRYF.

The V and J genes are TRBV6-5 and TRBJ1-1, with D maybe TRBD1 (5 bases). CDR3 length: 13 amino acids. Per germline, CDR1 MNHEY and CDR2 SVGAGI. V gave up 4 bases and J gave up 4 bases, with 10 bases separating them. This CDR3 is CASSFRATTEAFF. CDR3 DNA: TGTGCCAGCAGTTTCAGGGCGACCACTGAAGCTTTCTTT.

The V call is TRBV29-1, the J call TRBJ1-1, with 7 bases matching TRBD1. This CDR3 is built from 14 residues. Germline V lookup: CDR1 SQVTM, CDR2 ANQGSEA. V lost 7 bases, J lost 1 base, and 9 bases stayed unmatched. The CDR3 DNA reads as TGCAGCGCTTTCAGGGGGACTTCGAACACTGAAGCTTTCTTT. Protein product: CSAFRGTSNTEAFF.

This clone showed up just once. The chain joins TRBV11-2 to TRBJ2-7; D is uncertain. Germline values: CDR1 SGHAT, CDR2 FQNNGV. V shed 3 bases and J shed 3 bases, with 9 bases lying between them. The CDR3 contains 13 residues. The CDR3 sequence is CASSFDRDYEQYF. The CDR3 DNA reads TGTGCCAGCAGCTTTGACCGTGACTACGAGCAGTACTTC.

This clone was seen just once. V and J are TRBV7-2 and TRBJ2-7; D is possibly TRBD2 (6 bases). There are 14 residues in the CDR3. CDR1 and CDR2 from the germline V gene are SGHTA and FQGNSA. Trimming removed 5 bases from V and 5 bases from J, with 16 bases in between. In DNA, the CDR3 is TGTGCCAGCAGCCCCGGAGGGAGCAGTCACGAGCAGTACTTC. This translates into CASSPGGSSHEQYF.

The chain couples TRBV6-2 or TRBV6-3 to TRBJ2-7, with TRBD2 matching 13 bases. Trimming cost V 5 bases and J 3 bases; bases outside gene matches: 7. The CDR3 runs 16 residues. Germline CDR1 MNHEY, CDR2 SVGEGT. The chain's CDR3 is CASSRMGLAGLYEQYF. The CDR3 DNA follows: TGTGCCAGCAGTAGAATGGGACTAGCGGGGCTCTACGAGCAGTACTTC.

This clone was detected only once. The rearrangement joins TRBV27 to TRBJ2-1; D gene unclear. Germline CDR1 MNHEY, CDR2 SMNVEV (reference sequence). With 5 bases removed from V and 6 bases from J, the gap between germline ends came to 11 bases. The CDR3 loop spans 13 amino acids. CDR3 residues: CASSPLTGNEQFF. In DNA form, the CDR3 reads TGTGCCAGCAGTCCCCTCACTGGCAATGAGCAGTTCTTC.

The chain links TRBV6-1 to TRBJ1-6, with D perhaps TRBD1 (5 bases). The CDR3 runs to 13 residues. Germline CDR1 and CDR2: MNHNS and SASEGT. Trimming left V 2 bases short and J 18 bases short, with 17 bases between. CDR3 protein: CASSENRREQNHF. In DNA form, the CDR3 reads TGTGCCAGCAGTGAAAACAGGAGGGAGCAAAACCACTTT.